One sample yielded the 32 T cell receptor beta chains listed below, sequenced in a study of blood T cells in healthy people across ages. A second PCR, run for about 7 to 11 cycles, used a sample-barcoded 5' primer plus a J-beta primer mix. TCRdb called the 5' RACE reads again in MiXCR, with one record for every CDR3 protein. The profile shows over a million distinct CDR3 sequences, approximately 63% of them singletons. Specimen: blood. The receptors stem from a man younger than 35 in good health.

About this clonotype itself: Germline and junction disagree at one end, which may indicate a read error. V is TRBV4-1 and J is TRBJ2-1, with D tentatively TRBD2 (5 bases). The CDR3 loop spans 11 amino acids. Looked up from germline, CDR1 is MGHRA and CDR2 is YSYEKL. The CDR3 sequence: CTSSRGYEQFF. The CDR3 bases are TGCACCAGCAGCAGAGGGTATGAGCAGTTCTTC.

The sample holds a few counts of this clonotype. This chain uses TRBV12-3 or TRBV12-4 with TRBJ1-2; no clear D gene. V lost 3 bases and J 5 bases, leaving 13 bases between the germline ends. This CDR3 is built from 14 residues. DNA of the CDR3: TGTGCCAGCAGTTTGGTCTCCGCTAGGTATGGCTACACCTTC. It codes for CASSLVSARYGYTF.

This chain uses TRBV4-1 with TRBJ1-2, with D maybe TRBD1 (5 bases). V lost 1 base and J 5 bases, leaving 14 bases between the germline ends. The CDR3 loop spans 15 amino acids. Germline-derived CDR1 and CDR2 are MGHRA and YSYEKL. CDR3 residues: CASSQGDRNSYGYTF. The CDR3, as DNA: TGCGCCAGCAGCCAAGGGGACCGAAATAGTTATGGCTACACCTTC.

This chain connects TRBV5-1 to TRBJ2-2; 8 bases are a match to TRBD2. The CDR3 consists of 17 residues. J gave up 0 bases and V 6 bases, and 10 bases lay outside the gene matches. CDR1 SGHRS and CDR2 YFSETQ come from the germline V gene. Here the CDR3 reads CASTIPRGASNTGELFF. As DNA, the CDR3 is TGCGCCAGCACTATTCCGCGGGGGGCCTCGAACACCGGGGAGCTGTTTTTT.

This chain connects TRBV7-2 to TRBJ2-3, with D unclear. Trimming removed 5 bases at V and 5 bases at J, with 17 bases between. This CDR3 is built from 15 residues. The V gene's germline CDR1 is SGHTA and CDR2 FQGNSA. CDR3 nucleotide sequence: TGTGCCAGCAGCGTGCGTGATTTCGTCGGAGATACGCAGTATTTT. Protein sequence: CASSVRDFVGDTQYF. Complete variable domain (other parts from reference TRBV7-2 and TRBJ2-3): GAGVSQSPSNKVTEKGKDVELRCDPISGHTALYWYRQSLGQGLEFLIYFQGNSAPDKSGLPSDRFSAERTGGSVSTLTIQRTQQEDSAVYLCASSVRDFVGDTQYFGPGTRLTVL.

The chain employs TRBV7-9 and TRBJ1-1; D not resolved. Deletions cut 3 bases from V and 5 bases from J, with 7 bases between. The V gene's germline CDR1 is SEHNR and CDR2 FQNEAQ (reference sequence). The CDR3 is 12 residues long. CDR3 DNA sequence: TGTGCCAGCAGCTTGGGCTTAACTGAAGCTTTCTTT. Its translation is CASSLGLTEAFF.

The CDR3 DNA follows: TGTGCCATCAGACCGAGACAGGGCAATAACTATGGCTACACCTTC. This encodes CAIRPRQGNNYGYTF. This chain links TRBV10-3 with TRBJ1-2; 7 nucleotides align to TRBD1. This CDR3 comprises 15 residues. Germline V gene data show CDR1 as ENHRY and CDR2 as SYGVKD. The V and J ends lost 6 bases and 1 base, in that order; junction bases with no gene match: 8.

This clonotype has a handful of counts. The genes are TRBV29-1 and TRBJ2-1, with D unresolved. Trimming stripped 0 bases from V and 2 bases from J, with 11 bases between. The germline V gene encodes CDR1 SQVTM and CDR2 ANQGSEA. CDR3 length: 15 amino acids. DNA of the CDR3: TGCAGCGTTGAAGATCCCAGACTTACCTACAATGAGCAGTTCTTC. Translation: CSVEDPRLTYNEQFF.

This clonotype was observed at least ten times. J is TRBJ2-3 and V is TRBV2; a possible D gene is TRBD1 (6 bases). The V and J ends lost 4 bases and 5 bases respectively, with 10 bases between them. This CDR3 contains 13 residues. The germline gives CDR1 SNHLY, CDR2 FYNNEI. DNA for the CDR3: TGTGCCAGCAGTGTAACAGGGATAGATACGCAGTATTTT. Encoded protein: CASSVTGIDTQYF.

The rearrangement uses TRBV20-1 and TRBJ2-4; 8 nucleotides line up with TRBD2. The J call could be wrong; TRBJ2-5 is a better fit for the DNA end. The CDR3 spans 12 residues. Germline CDR1 and CDR2: DFQATT and SNEGSKA (reference sequence). The CDR3 region is CSAPAGVETQYF. The CDR3 DNA is TGCAGTGCTCCAGCGGGAGTTGAGACCCAGTACTTC.

The chain is built from TRBV20-1 and TRBJ1-3; D may be TRBD1 (6 bases). The CDR3 runs to 14 residues. Germline CDR1 DFQATT, CDR2 SNEGSKA (reference sequence). The ends were cut back, 6 bases at V and 3 bases at J, with 15 bases in the middle. CDR3 region: CSAKPGAGGNTIYF. CDR3 nucleotide sequence: TGCAGTGCCAAACCGGGGGCTGGTGGAAACACCATATATTTT.

The genes are TRBV27 and TRBJ2-2; TRBD1 matches 9 bases. The germline gives CDR1 MNHEY, CDR2 SMNVEV (reference sequence). The CDR3 extends over 17 amino acids. Trimming at V came to 2 bases and at J to 5 bases, leaving 9 bases not matched to a gene. CDR3 in DNA: TGTGCCAGCAGTTTACCGCCCGGGACAGGGACTACCGGGGAGCTGTTTTTT. As protein: CASSLPPGTGTTGELFF.

The chain has TRBV7-2 and TRBJ1-2; TRBD1 might be the D (5 bases). This CDR3 has 14 amino acids. In germline, CDR1 is SGHTA, CDR2 FQGNSA. Between the trimmed V and J ends, which lost 11 bases and 5 bases, there was a span of 21 bases. The CDR3 is CAVAFQNRLYGYTF. DNA of the CDR3: TGTGCCGTAGCTTTTCAGAACAGGCTATATGGCTACACCTTC.

The V gene is TRBV6-2 or TRBV6-3, the J gene TRBJ1-2; D may be TRBD1 (6 bases). Per germline, CDR1 MNHEY and CDR2 SVGEGT. The CDR3 runs to 13 residues. V was pared by 10 bases and J by 4 bases, with 16 bases between. The CDR3 region is CATGTSPGYGYTF. In DNA, the CDR3 is TGTGCCACCGGGACATCCCCTGGCTATGGCTACACCTTC.

This clonotype was observed a few times. V and J are TRBV7-2 and TRBJ2-7; unclear D gene. The ends were cut back, 1 base at V and 0 bases at J, with 10 bases in the middle. Germline V gene data show CDR1 as SGHTA and CDR2 as FQGNSA. This CDR3 is 15 amino acids long. The CDR3 coding sequence is TGTGCCAGCAGCTTAGTTGTGGGTCCCTCCTACGAGCAGTACTTC. This gives the protein CASSLVVGPSYEQYF.

This rearrangement joins TRBV7-2 to TRBJ1-2; 8 bases line up with TRBD1. The germline V gene has CDR1 SGHTA and CDR2 FQGNSA. CDR3 length equals 16 residues. Unmatched junction bases numbered 12, after V lost 4 bases and J lost 5 bases. The CDR3 loop reads CASSSRLADRGYGYTF. The CDR3 DNA sequence: TGTGCCAGCAGCTCCAGGCTAGCCGACAGGGGATATGGCTACACCTTC.

This clonotype was seen once. The V and J genes are TRBV2 and TRBJ2-1; D remains unclear. Germline V gives CDR1 SNHLY, CDR2 FYNNEI. The CDR3 length is 11 residues. V lost 7 bases, J lost 10 bases, and 11 bases lay in between. CDR3 sequence reads: CASIHGYEQFF. Here the CDR3 DNA reads TGTGCCAGCATCCACGGCTACGAGCAGTTCTTC.

A few counts support this clonotype. The rearrangement links TRBV5-1 to TRBJ2-7, with D unresolved. CDR3 length equals 13 residues. Germline lookup yields CDR1 SGHRS and CDR2 YFSETQ. The V end lost 1 base, the J end lost 0 bases, and 5 bases lay between the germline ends. CDR3 amino acids: CASSLFNSYEQYF. CDR3 sequence (DNA): TGCGCCAGCAGCTTGTTCAACTCCTACGAGCAGTACTTC.

V is TRBV10-3 and J is TRBJ1-4; 7 positions agree with TRBD1. With 6 bases clipped from V and 7 bases from J, the junction kept 8 bases outside the gene matches. Germline V CDR1 and CDR2: ENHRY, SYGVKD. The CDR3 extends over 14 amino acids. The CDR3 DNA reads as TGTGCCATCAGAGCCGACAGGGCCGGTGAAAAACTGTTTTTT. It specifies CAIRADRAGEKLFF.

The genes are TRBV5-6 and TRBJ2-7, with 11 bases that match TRBD1. Trimming at V came to 6 bases and at J to 5 bases, leaving 7 bases not matched to a gene. Germline CDR1 reads SGHDT; CDR2 reads YYEEEE. The CDR3 has 14 residues. CDR3 region: CASNLGTGGHEQYF. The CDR3 nucleotides read TGTGCCAGCAACCTAGGGACAGGGGGTCACGAGCAGTACTTC.

This clonotype was detected a few times. The rearrangement links TRBV12-3 or TRBV12-4 to TRBJ1-4; D is ambiguous. The CDR3 is 14 amino acids. With 4 bases removed from V and 5 bases from J, the gap between germline ends came to 11 bases. CDR3 nucleotide sequence: TGTGCCAGCAGTTCCGGTCTCCAGAATGAAAAACTGTTTTTT. Translating gives CASSSGLQNEKLFF.

Notes on this clonotype: A clone one base away is much larger, so this may be a read error. V usage is TRBV20-1 and J usage is TRBJ2-7; the match to TRBD2 covers 10 bases. This CDR3 region has 14 residues. V dropped 6 bases and J dropped 5; count of bases not matched to a gene: 10. Germline V gives CDR1 DFQATT, CDR2 SNEGSKA (reference sequence). As DNA, the CDR3 is TGCAGTGCCCTCGGGACTAGCGTATCCCACGAGCAGTACTTC. Residues: CSALGTSVSHEQYF.

This chain uses TRBV5-1 with TRBJ1-2; 10 bases agree with TRBD1. From germline, CDR1 is SGHRS and CDR2 YFSETQ. With V trimmed by 4 bases and J by 4 bases, 13 bases remained unmatched. The CDR3 length is 17 residues. This CDR3 reads CASSQSSGQGLIYGYTF. In DNA form, the CDR3 reads TGCGCCAGCAGCCAATCTTCGGGACAGGGGTTAATCTATGGCTACACCTTC.

The chain employs TRBV20-1 and TRBJ1-2; 8 bases match TRBD1. The V segment lost 6 bases and the J segment 4 bases; nucleotides outside the gene matches: 4. The CDR3 spans 12 residues. The germline V gene has CDR1 DFQATT and CDR2 SNEGSKA (reference sequence). The CDR3 region has the DNA TGCAGTGCCAAAGACAGGGGCTATGGCTACACCTTC. Translating gives CSAKDRGYGYTF.

Only a few counts were recorded for this clonotype. The chain employs TRBV12-3 or TRBV12-4 and TRBJ1-4; TRBD1 matches 8 bases. V lost 5 bases to trimming and J lost 5 bases; unmatched junction nucleotides: 13. The CDR3 is made up of 17 amino acids. CDR3 region: CASSPDRVKVENEKLFF. As DNA, the CDR3 is TGTGCCAGCAGTCCGGACAGGGTAAAGGTAGAAAATGAAAAACTGTTTTTT.

V gene TRBV6-1 combines with J gene TRBJ1-4, with D possibly matching TRBD1 (5 bases). The germline V gene has CDR1 MNHNS and CDR2 SASEGT. With 4 bases removed from V and 8 bases from J, the gap between germline ends came to 14 bases. This CDR3 has 14 residues. CDR3 nucleotide sequence: TGTGCCAGCAGTGTGGAGGGGTTAGAGGAAAAACTGTTTTTT. It specifies CASSVEGLEEKLFF.

The rearrangement joins TRBV4-1 to TRBJ2-7, with a tentative D call TRBD1 (5 bases). Trimming shortened V by 0 bases and J by 3 bases, and 15 bases separated the two germline ends. Germline V gives CDR1 MGHRA, CDR2 YSYEKL. The CDR3 runs to 16 residues. The CDR3 here is CASSQDVRTPYYEQYF. Written as DNA, the CDR3 is TGCGCCAGCAGCCAAGATGTAAGGACACCCTACTACGAGCAGTACTTC.

This chain connects TRBV27 to TRBJ2-4; 9 nucleotides match TRBD1. Judging by the DNA end, TRBJ2-7 fits better; the J call may be wrong. The CDR3 spans 16 residues. The germline CDR1 and CDR2 sequences are MNHEY and SMNVEV (reference sequence). The CDR3 loop is CASSRLAGQGMGEQYF. The CDR3 DNA is TGTGCCAGCAGTCGTCTGGCCGGACAGGGGATGGGCGAGCAGTACTTC.

J is TRBJ2-1 and V is TRBV3-1; TRBD1 aligns across 11 bases. CDR3 length: 13 amino acids. The V segment lost 5 bases and the J segment 8 bases; nucleotides outside the gene matches: 2. Germline V lookup: CDR1 LGHDT, CDR2 YNNKEL (reference sequence). CDR3 sequence: CASSGTGGYEQFF. In DNA form, the CDR3 reads TGTGCCAGCAGCGGGACAGGGGGGTATGAGCAGTTCTTC.

The chain recombines TRBV20-1 with TRBJ2-5; D not certain. The J call may be wrong; the DNA end is better matched by TRBJ2-7. CDR1 is DFQATT, CDR2 SNEGSKA, per germline (reference sequence). The CDR3 sequence is 11 residues long. This chain's CDR3 is CSANALSEQYF. As DNA, the CDR3 is TGCAGTGCTAACGCTTTGTCCGAGCAGTACTTC.

The chain joins TRBV3-1 to TRBJ2-5, with D possibly TRBD1 on 5 matching bases. Germline CDR1 reads LGHDT; CDR2 reads YNNKEL (reference sequence). CDR3 length: 12 amino acids. Trimming took off 6 bases at V and 11 bases at J, with 16 bases between the two ends. The CDR3 is CASRVQGGEQYF. The CDR3 DNA sequence: TGTGCCAGCAGGGTTCAGGGCGGTGAGCAGTACTTC.

The rearrangement links TRBV24-1 to TRBJ1-1, with D uncertain. V shed 1 base and J shed 4 bases, with 6 bases lying between them. The germline gives CDR1 KGHDR, CDR2 SFDVKD. The CDR3 has 13 amino acids. The CDR3 nucleotides are TGTGCCACCAGTGATTTATTCTCCACTGAAGCTTTCTTT. This gives the protein CATSDLFSTEAFF.